These 28 T cell receptor beta chains were sequenced from one sample in a study of shared clonotypes between healthy human individuals. The table came from immunoSEQ multiplex PCR; TCRdb's copy has only in-frame clones and leaves some out. The top ten clones hold 0.1% to 0.15% of a sample with around 2.3 million clones, approximately 95% of them seen once. Sequencing was done on a sample of naive CD4+ T cells sorted from blood. The sample's subset: CD45RA+ positively selected. These receptors were taken from a man aged 18-30 years in good health.

This chain connects TRBV7-2 to TRBJ2-2; the match to TRBD1 covers 8 bases. CDR1 and CDR2 from the germline V gene are SGHTA and FQGNSA. This CDR3 contains 13 residues. The V gene end was trimmed by 5 bases and the J gene end by 8 bases; junction bases not matched to a gene: 4. DNA of the CDR3: TGTGCCAGCAGCACCTGGACAGGGGGGGAGCTGTTTTTT. This sequence encodes CASSTWTGGELFF.

The chain joins TRBV6-6 to TRBJ2-5; 9 nucleotides agree with TRBD2. Unmatched junction bases numbered 6, after V lost 6 bases and J lost 4 bases. Germline V CDR1 and CDR2: MNHNY, SVGAGI (reference sequence). This CDR3 is built from 14 residues. The CDR3 DNA is TGTGCCAGCAGGCGGGGGGGCCAGGGAGAGACCCAGTACTTC. Translation: CASRRGGQGETQYF.

The V call is TRBV6-5, the J call TRBJ1-4; no clear D gene. The CDR3 loop spans 14 amino acids. V was cut by 4 bases and J by 0 bases, with 6 bases left in between. From germline, CDR1 is MNHEY and CDR2 SVGAGI. CDR3 nucleotide sequence: TGTGCCAGCAGTTTATTATCAACTAATGAAAAACTGTTTTTT. Residues: CASSLLSTNEKLFF.

This clone was detected only a few times. This same CDR3 is encoded by further DNA sequences in the sample. This chain joins TRBV5-4 and TRBJ1-1, with unresolved D. Germline values: CDR1 SGHNT, CDR2 YYREEE (reference sequence). This CDR3 is built from 13 residues. Trimming took 2 bases from V and 1 from J, leaving 6 bases between them. The CDR3 is CASSFQTNTEAFF. The DNA of the CDR3 is TGTGCCAGCAGCTTCCAGACGAACACTGAAGCTTTCTTT.

About this clone itself: At one boundary the junction diverges from the germline segment, which might be a read error. V is TRBV7-9 and J is TRBJ1-3; TRBD1 matches 8 bases. The CDR3 totals 16 residues. The germline V gene encodes CDR1 SEHNR and CDR2 FQNEAQ (reference sequence). The CDR3 spells CAGRAISTGAGNTIYF. CDR3 coding DNA: TGTGCCGGCAGGGCTATCTCGACAGGGGCTGGAAACACCATATATTTT.

The chain is built from TRBV18 and TRBJ1-4; 8 bases match TRBD1. Germline V gene lookup returns CDR1 KGHSH and CDR2 LQKENI. The CDR3 loop spans 16 amino acids. Trimming took 3 bases from V and 2 from J; bases not matched to a gene: 5. The CDR3 bases are TGTGCCAGCTCACCGCGACAGGGGTGGACTAATGAAAAACTGTTTTTT. Translating it yields CASSPRQGWTNEKLFF.

The chain employs TRBV5-5 and TRBJ2-7; the match to TRBD2 covers 8 bases. The CDR3 consists of 14 residues. V lost 2 bases and J lost 1; bases outside the gene matches: 2. In germline, CDR1 is SGHKS, CDR2 YYEKEE (reference sequence). The CDR3 loop reads CASSFTSGSYEQYF. In DNA form, the CDR3 reads TGTGCCAGCAGCTTCACTAGCGGATCCTACGAGCAGTACTTC.

The chain is built from TRBV2 and TRBJ1-1; TRBD1 matches at 10 bases. The V gene's germline CDR1 is SNHLY and CDR2 FYNNEI. The ends lost 2 bases at V and 2 bases at J; junction bases unmatched: 5. The CDR3 is 16 amino acids. The CDR3 region is CASSETRDRGNTEAFF. CDR3 DNA: TGTGCCAGCAGTGAAACCCGGGACAGGGGCAACACTGAAGCTTTCTTT.

The rearrangement links TRBV7-2 to TRBJ1-1; D possibly corresponds to TRBD1 (6 bases). CDR3 size: 13 residues. CDR1 SGHTA and CDR2 FQGNSA come from the germline V gene. V was clipped by 4 bases and J by 7 bases, with 13 bases between them. The CDR3 spells CASSSTGIGEAFF. CDR3 DNA sequence: TGTGCCAGCAGCTCCACAGGGATCGGTGAAGCTTTCTTT.

This sequence joins TRBV5-4 and TRBJ2-2; 9 bases are a match to TRBD1. CDR3 length equals 16 residues. V shed 0 bases, J shed 6 bases, and the junction held 6 bases outside the gene matches. The germline V gene has CDR1 SGHNT and CDR2 YYREEE (reference sequence). The CDR3 bases are TGTGCCAGCAGCTTGGGGGACAGGGTGTCCCCCGGGGAGCTGTTTTTT. It translates to CASSLGDRVSPGELFF.

In this sample, this clone turned up once. The J gene is TRBJ2-4, the V gene TRBV2, with D maybe TRBD2 (5 bases). The CDR3 is made up of 14 amino acids. Germline values: CDR1 SNHLY, CDR2 FYNNEI. V was trimmed by 8 bases and J by 5 bases, leaving 16 bases between them. CDR3 coding DNA: TGTGCCAGCTCAGCGGCAGGCTGGGAAAACATTCAGTACTTC. Its protein is CASSAAGWENIQYF.

V is TRBV2 and J is TRBJ2-1; 8 positions match TRBD2. V trimming: 5 bases; J trimming: 7 bases; junction bases outside the gene matches: 13. Germline CDR1 SNHLY, CDR2 FYNNEI. CDR3 length: 16 residues. The CDR3 DNA is TGTGCCAGCAGTCCCTTACTAGGGACTAGAGGGAATGAGCAGTTCTTC. This gives the protein CASSPLLGTRGNEQFF.

The V gene is TRBV19, the J gene TRBJ2-7; 7 bases agree with TRBD1. Germline V gene sequence: CDR1 LNHDA, CDR2 SQIVND (reference sequence). Trimming cost V 4 bases and J 4 bases; bases outside gene matches: 7. This CDR3 spans 14 amino acids. CDR3 in amino acids: CASSTGTDVYEQYF. The CDR3 DNA is TGTGCCAGTAGTACCGGGACAGATGTTTACGAGCAGTACTTC.

As regards this clone: A junction boundary mismatches the germline segment, possibly from a read error. The chain couples TRBV7-2 to TRBJ2-1; D may match TRBD1 or TRBD2 (5 bases each). The CDR3 is made up of 11 amino acids. Germline CDR1 SGHTA, CDR2 FQGNSA. CDR3 bases: TGTGCCAGCAGCTTTCCGGGACCGCTGCTCTTC. Protein product: CASSFPGPLLF. The variable domain in full, with the rest retrieved from reference TRBV7-2 and TRBJ2-1, is GAGVSQSPSNKVTEKGKDVELRCDPISGHTALYWYRQSLGQGLEFLIYFQGNSAPDKSGLPSDRFSAERTGGSVSTLTIQRTQQEDSAVYLCASSFPGPLLFGPGTRLTVL.

The rearrangement links TRBV7-8 to TRBJ1-1; a possible D gene is TRBD1 (5 bases). Germline CDR1 SGHVS, CDR2 FQNEAQ. Deletions cut 5 bases from V and 8 bases from J, with 12 bases between. The CDR3 runs 12 residues. CDR3 amino acids: CASSPRDGEAFF. CDR3 DNA: TGTGCCAGCAGCCCTCGGGACGGGGAAGCTTTCTTT.

The chain combines TRBV13 with TRBJ2-1; no clear D. This CDR3 is built from 15 residues. From germline, CDR1 is PRHDT and CDR2 FYEKMQ (reference sequence). V lost 5 bases and J lost 5, with 16 bases in between. CDR3: CASSKGPRADNEQFF. The DNA of the CDR3 is TGTGCCAGCAGCAAAGGACCAAGGGCGGACAATGAGCAGTTCTTC.

The chain has TRBV15 and TRBJ2-1; TRBD1 aligns across 7 bases. Trimming removed 3 bases from V and 8 bases from J; junction bases left unmatched: 10. Germline V gene data show CDR1 as LNHNV and CDR2 as YYDKDF (reference sequence). This CDR3 has 15 residues. This CDR3 is CATSRGPGQLYEQFF. The CDR3 nucleotides read TGTGCCACCAGCAGGGGACCGGGACAGCTCTATGAGCAGTTCTTC.

This chain joins TRBV7-9 and TRBJ2-5; TRBD1 is a possible D gene (6 bases). The CDR3 is made up of 15 amino acids. The germline CDR1 and CDR2 sequences are SEHNR and FQNEAQ (reference sequence). Trimming stripped 0 bases from V and 5 bases from J, with 13 bases between. The CDR3 region has the DNA TGTGCCAGCAGCTTAGCGACAGCCACAGGGGAGACCCAGTACTTC. Protein: CASSLATATGETQYF.

J is TRBJ2-2 and V is TRBV5-8; 9 nucleotides agree with TRBD1. The length of the CDR3 is 15 residues. Germline-derived CDR1 and CDR2 are SGHTS and YDEGEE. V lost 4 bases and J lost 7; bases outside the gene matches: 8. The CDR3 spells CASSGDRAHSGELFF. CDR3 nucleotide sequence: TGTGCCAGCAGCGGGGACAGGGCGCACAGCGGGGAGCTGTTTTTT.

This clone has just one count. The V and J genes are TRBV7-2 and TRBJ2-3; 11 nucleotides line up with TRBD2. The CDR3 contains 15 residues. The J segment lost 0 bases and the V segment lost 4 bases, leaving 0 bases of the junction unmatched. The V gene's germline CDR1 is SGHTA and CDR2 FQGNSA. The CDR3 sequence: CASSWTSGSTDTQYF. CDR3 bases: TGTGCCAGCAGCTGGACTAGCGGGAGCACAGATACGCAGTATTTT.

This rearrangement joins TRBV6-5 to TRBJ2-4; D perhaps matches TRBD1 (6 bases). Germline V gene data show CDR1 as MNHEY and CDR2 as SVGAGI. Trimming removed 8 bases from V and 0 bases from J, with 14 bases in between. The CDR3 has 15 residues. The CDR3 loop is CASSGPGVAKNIQYF. CDR3 nucleotides: TGTGCCAGCTCAGGGCCAGGGGTAGCCAAAAACATTCAGTACTTC.

This chain connects TRBV18 to TRBJ1-1; 10 nucleotides agree with TRBD1. Germline CDR1 reads KGHSH; CDR2 reads LQKENI. This CDR3 contains 15 residues. V gave up 3 bases and J gave up 4 bases; unmatched junction bases: 5. The CDR3 DNA is TGTGCCAGCTCACCTAAGGGACAGGGGAGCACTGAAGCTTTCTTT. This translates into CASSPKGQGSTEAFF.

The chain is built from TRBV6-4 and TRBJ1-5; 7 nucleotides align to TRBD1. Germline V gene lookup returns CDR1 MRHNA and CDR2 SNTAGT. V shed 3 bases, J shed 0 bases, and the junction held 2 bases outside the gene matches. This CDR3 comprises 15 residues. CDR3 in amino acids: CASSEDRASNQPQHF. The CDR3 region has the DNA TGTGCCAGCAGTGAAGACAGGGCTAGCAATCAGCCCCAGCATTTT.

With regard to this clone: The sample holds other DNA sequences that translate to the same CDR3. The CDR3 sequence is CASSRTETQYF. The CDR3 coding sequence is TGTGCCAGCAGCCGGACCGAGACCCAGTACTTC. The chain couples TRBV2 to TRBJ2-5; D uncertain. Trimming removed 6 bases from V and 5 bases from J, with 7 bases in between. Germline values: CDR1 SNHLY, CDR2 FYNNEI. This CDR3 spans 11 amino acids.

The rearrangement uses TRBV7-6 and TRBJ2-5; either TRBD1 or TRBD2 may supply D (5 bases each). Per germline, CDR1 SGHVS and CDR2 FNYEAQ. V lost 5 bases and J lost 4, with 17 bases in between. This CDR3 spans 15 amino acids. The DNA for the CDR3 is TGTGCCAGCAGCCTAGAGTGGGGGTCGGGAGAGACCCAGTACTTC. Residues: CASSLEWGSGETQYF.

J is TRBJ2-2 and V is TRBV25-1, with D possibly TRBD1 on 6 matching bases. Germline CDR1 is MGHDK and CDR2 is SYGVNS. The length of the CDR3 is 17 residues. The V end lost 0 bases, the J end lost 8 bases, and 19 bases lay between the germline ends. CDR3 sequence (DNA): TGTGCCAGCAGTGAATATCATTACTACAGGGAACCTGGGGAGCTGTTTTTT. This sequence encodes CASSEYHYYREPGELFF.

The chain carries TRBV7-9 and TRBJ1-2; the D gene is possibly TRBD1 (5 bases). V lost 1 base and J lost 5, with 14 bases in between. The V gene's germline CDR1 is SEHNR and CDR2 FQNEAQ (reference sequence). The CDR3 totals 15 residues. CDR3 region: CASSLEAAGQYGYTF. CDR3 DNA sequence: TGTGCCAGCAGCTTAGAGGCGGCAGGGCAGTATGGCTACACCTTC.

The genes are TRBV18 and TRBJ2-3, with D uncertain. Germline V gene data show CDR1 as KGHSH and CDR2 as LQKENI. The CDR3 is 12 amino acids. Trimming cost V 5 bases and J 0 bases, with 3 bases left between them. As DNA, the CDR3 is TGTGCCAGCTCAGATAGCACAGATACGCAGTATTTT. As protein: CASSDSTDTQYF.